What follows describes a single T cell receptor beta chain. Trimming removed 0 bases at V and 2 bases at J, with 7 bases between. This CDR3 comprises 14 residues. Germline loops: CDR1 SGHRS, CDR2 YFSETQ. Profiled with immunoSEQ multiplex PCR; TCRdb holds only in-frame clones, not every one. This sample has some 380,000 clones, with roughly 96% found just once. The source of the sample is a study of shared clonotypes between healthy human individuals. This TCR was recovered from a man aged 25-40 years in good health. This chain links TRBV5-1 with TRBJ2-3; D unresolved. The sample consisted of memory CD8+ T cells sorted from blood. The sample's subset: CD45RO+ cells pooled with CCR7-negative TemRA cells. Written as DNA, the CDR3 is TGCGCCAGCAGCTTGGAACTGTTCACAGATACGCAGTATTTT. Protein product: CASSLELFTDTQYF.